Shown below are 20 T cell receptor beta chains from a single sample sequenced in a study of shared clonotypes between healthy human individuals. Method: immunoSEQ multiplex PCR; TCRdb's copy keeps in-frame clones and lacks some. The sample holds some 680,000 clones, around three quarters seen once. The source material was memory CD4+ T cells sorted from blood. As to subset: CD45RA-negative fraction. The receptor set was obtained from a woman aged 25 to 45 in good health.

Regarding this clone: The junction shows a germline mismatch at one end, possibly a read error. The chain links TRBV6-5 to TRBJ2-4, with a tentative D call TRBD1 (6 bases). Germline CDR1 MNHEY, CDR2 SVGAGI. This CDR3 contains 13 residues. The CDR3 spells CASSYSGQQNPLF. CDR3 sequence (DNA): TGTGCCAGCAGTTACTCCGGACAGCAAAATCCCCTCTTC.

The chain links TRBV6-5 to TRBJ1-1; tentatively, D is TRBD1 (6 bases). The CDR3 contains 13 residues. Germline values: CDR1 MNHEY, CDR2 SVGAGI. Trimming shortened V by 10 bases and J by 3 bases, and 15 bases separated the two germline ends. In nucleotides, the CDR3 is TGTGCCATCAGCCTACAGGGAGACACTGAAGCTTTCTTT. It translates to CAISLQGDTEAFF.

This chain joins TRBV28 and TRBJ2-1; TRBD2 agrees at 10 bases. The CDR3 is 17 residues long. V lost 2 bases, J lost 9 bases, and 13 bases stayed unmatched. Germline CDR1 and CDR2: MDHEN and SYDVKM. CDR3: CASSLPPLAGAHSEQFF. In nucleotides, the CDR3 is TGTGCCAGCAGTTTACCCCCCCTAGCGGGGGCCCACAGTGAGCAGTTCTTC. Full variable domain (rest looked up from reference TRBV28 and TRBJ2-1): DVKVTQSSRYLVKRTGEKVFLECVQDMDHENMFWYRQDPGLGLRLIYFSYDVKMKEKGDIPEGYSVSREKKERFSLILESASTNQTSMYLCASSLPPLAGAHSEQFFGPGTRLTVL.

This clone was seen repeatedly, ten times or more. For the CDR3, the DNA is TGTGCCAGCAGCTCCTCAGGGACAGGGGTGCGGGAGACCCAGTACTTC. This gives the protein CASSSSGTGVRETQYF. The chain is built from TRBV11-2 and TRBJ2-5; 10 nucleotides match TRBD1. V was clipped by 4 bases and J by 5 bases; unmatched bases: 10. Germline V gene data show CDR1 as SGHAT and CDR2 as FQNNGV. CDR3 length: 16 residues.

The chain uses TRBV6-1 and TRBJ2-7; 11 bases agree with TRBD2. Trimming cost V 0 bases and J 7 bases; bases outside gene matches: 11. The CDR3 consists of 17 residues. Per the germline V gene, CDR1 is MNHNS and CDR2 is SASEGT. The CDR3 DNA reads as TGTGCCAGCAGTGAAGCGAGAGCTAGCGGGAGGCCCAGGGAGCAGTACTTC. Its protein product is CASSEARASGRPREQYF.

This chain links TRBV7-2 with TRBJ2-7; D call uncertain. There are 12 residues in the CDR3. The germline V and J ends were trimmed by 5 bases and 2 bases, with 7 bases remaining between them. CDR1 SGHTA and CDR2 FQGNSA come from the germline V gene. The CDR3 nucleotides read TGTGCCAGCAGCCTGGACCCCTACGAGCAGTACTTC. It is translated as CASSLDPYEQYF.

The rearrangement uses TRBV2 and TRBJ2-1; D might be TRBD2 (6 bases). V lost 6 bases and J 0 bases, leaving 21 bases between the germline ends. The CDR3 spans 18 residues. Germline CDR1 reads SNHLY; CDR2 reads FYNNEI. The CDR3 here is CASRKGWVAESSYNEQFF. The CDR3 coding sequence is TGTGCCAGCAGGAAGGGGTGGGTAGCGGAGAGCTCCTACAATGAGCAGTTCTTC. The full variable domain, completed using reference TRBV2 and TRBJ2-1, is EPEVTQTPSHQVTQMGQEVILRCVPISNHLYFYWYRQILGQKVEFLVSFYNNEISEKSEIFDDQFSVERPDGSNFTLKIRSTKLEDSAMYFCASRKGWVAESSYNEQFFGPGTRLTVL.

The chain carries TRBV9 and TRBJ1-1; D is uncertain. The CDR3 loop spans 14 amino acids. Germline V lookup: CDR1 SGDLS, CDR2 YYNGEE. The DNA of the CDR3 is TGTGCGCTTCCAGGAGGGCTGGACGGCACTGAAGCTTTCTTT. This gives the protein CALPGGLDGTEAFF.

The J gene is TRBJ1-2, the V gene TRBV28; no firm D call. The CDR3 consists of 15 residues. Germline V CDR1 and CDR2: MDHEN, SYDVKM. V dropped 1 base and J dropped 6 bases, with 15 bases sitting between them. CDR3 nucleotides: TGTGCCAGCAGTTTATCGGGGAGACCATGGGATGGCTACACCTTC. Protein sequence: CASSLSGRPWDGYTF.

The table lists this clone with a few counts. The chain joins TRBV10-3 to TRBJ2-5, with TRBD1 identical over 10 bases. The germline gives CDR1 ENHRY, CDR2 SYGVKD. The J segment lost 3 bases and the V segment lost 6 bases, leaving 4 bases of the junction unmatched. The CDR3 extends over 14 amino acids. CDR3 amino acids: CAISDRGRKETQYF. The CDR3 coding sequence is TGTGCCATCAGCGACAGGGGGCGCAAAGAGACCCAGTACTTC.

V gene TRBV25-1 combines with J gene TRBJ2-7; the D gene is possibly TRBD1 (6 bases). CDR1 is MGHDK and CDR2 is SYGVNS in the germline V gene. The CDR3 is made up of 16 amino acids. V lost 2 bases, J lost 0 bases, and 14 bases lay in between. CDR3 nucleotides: TGTGCCAGCAGTGAAAGTACAGGGTTAAGCTCCTACGAGCAGTACTTC. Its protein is CASSESTGLSSYEQYF.

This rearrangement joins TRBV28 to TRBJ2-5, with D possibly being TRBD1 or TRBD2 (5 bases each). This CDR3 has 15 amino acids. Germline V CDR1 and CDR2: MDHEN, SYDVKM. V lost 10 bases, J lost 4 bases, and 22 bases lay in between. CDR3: CAIKTGTRARETQYF. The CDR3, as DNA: TGTGCCATCAAAACCGGGACGCGGGCGAGAGAGACCCAGTACTTC. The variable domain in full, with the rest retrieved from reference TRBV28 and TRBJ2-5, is DVKVTQSSRYLVKRTGEKVFLECVQDMDHENMFWYRQDPGLGLRLIYFSYDVKMKEKGDIPEGYSVSREKKERFSLILESASTNQTSMYLCAIKTGTRARETQYFGPGTRLLVL.

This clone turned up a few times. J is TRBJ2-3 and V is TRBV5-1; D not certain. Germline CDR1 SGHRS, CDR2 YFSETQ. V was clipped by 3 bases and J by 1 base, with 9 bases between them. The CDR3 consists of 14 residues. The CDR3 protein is CASSSYAGTDTQYF. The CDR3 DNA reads TGCGCCAGCAGCTCCTATGCTGGCACAGATACGCAGTATTTT. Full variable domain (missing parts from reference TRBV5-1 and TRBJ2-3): KAGVTQTPRYLIKTRGQQVTLSCSPISGHRSVSWYQQTPGQGLQFLFEYFSETQRNKGNFPGRFSGRQFSNSRSEMNVSTLELGDSALYLCASSSYAGTDTQYFGPGTRLTVL.

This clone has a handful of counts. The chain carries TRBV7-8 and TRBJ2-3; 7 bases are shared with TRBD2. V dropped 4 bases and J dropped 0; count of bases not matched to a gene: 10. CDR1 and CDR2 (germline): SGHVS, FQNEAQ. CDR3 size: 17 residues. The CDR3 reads CASSYSGRWISTDTQYF. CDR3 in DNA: TGTGCCAGCAGCTATTCCGGGAGGTGGATTAGCACAGATACGCAGTATTTT. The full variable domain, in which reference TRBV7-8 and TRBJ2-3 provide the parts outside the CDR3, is GAGVSQSPRYKVAKRGQDVALRCDPISGHVSLFWYQQALGQGPEFLTYFQNEAQLDKSGLPSDRFFAERPEGSVSTLKIQRTQQEDSAVYLCASSYSGRWISTDTQYFGPGTRLTVL.

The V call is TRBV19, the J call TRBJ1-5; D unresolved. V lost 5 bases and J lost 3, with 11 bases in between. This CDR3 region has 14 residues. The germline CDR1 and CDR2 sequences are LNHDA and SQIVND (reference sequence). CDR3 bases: TGTGCCAGTAGTGTTAACAGTTTCAATCAGCCCCAGCATTTT. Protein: CASSVNSFNQPQHF.

The CDR3 bases are TGTGCCAGCAGCTTCGCCAGCGGGAGAGGGTCAAACGGGGAGCTGTTTTTT. It specifies CASSFASGRGSNGELFF. This sequence joins TRBV7-9 and TRBJ2-2; 8 bases are shared with TRBD2. V lost 3 bases to trimming and J lost 7 bases; unmatched junction nucleotides: 13. CDR3 length: 17 amino acids. The germline V gene encodes CDR1 SEHNR and CDR2 FQNEAQ (reference sequence).

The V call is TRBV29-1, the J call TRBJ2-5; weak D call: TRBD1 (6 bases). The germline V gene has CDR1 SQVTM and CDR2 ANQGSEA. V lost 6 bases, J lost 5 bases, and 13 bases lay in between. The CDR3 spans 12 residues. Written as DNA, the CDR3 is TGCAGCGTAAACAGGGATTTGGAGACCCAGTACTTC. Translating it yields CSVNRDLETQYF.

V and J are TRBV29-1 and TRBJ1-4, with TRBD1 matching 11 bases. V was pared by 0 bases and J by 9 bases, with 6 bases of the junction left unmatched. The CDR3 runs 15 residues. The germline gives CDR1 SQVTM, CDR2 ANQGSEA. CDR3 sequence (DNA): TGCAGCGTTGAAGATCCGGGACAGGGGGGAAAAAAACTGTTTTTT. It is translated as CSVEDPGQGGKKLFF.

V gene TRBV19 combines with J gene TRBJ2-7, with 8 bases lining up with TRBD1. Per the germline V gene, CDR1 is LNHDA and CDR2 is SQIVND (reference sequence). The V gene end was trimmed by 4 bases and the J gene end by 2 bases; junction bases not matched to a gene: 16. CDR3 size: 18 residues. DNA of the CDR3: TGTGCCAGTAGTACCCGGACAGGGCAAGAGTGGTTCGCCTACGAGCAGTACTTC. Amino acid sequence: CASSTRTGQEWFAYEQYF.

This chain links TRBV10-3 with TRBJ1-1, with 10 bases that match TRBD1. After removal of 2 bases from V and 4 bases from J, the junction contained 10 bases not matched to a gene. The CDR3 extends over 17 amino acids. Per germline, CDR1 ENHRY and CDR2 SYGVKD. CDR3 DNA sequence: TGTGCCATCAGTGAGACCGGGACAGGGGCTCGGGGCACTGAAGCTTTCTTT. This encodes CAISETGTGARGTEAFF.